This TCR beta chain comes out of a study of blood T cell repertoires in COVID-19 (dated by TCRdb to 2019 to 2021). Turning to the overall study: The collaborator samples originated in the United States, Italy and Spain and spanned the acute and convalescent phases of COVID-19. The material from the prospective study consisted of cDNA or gDNA derived from T cells, B-cell-depleted T cells, or PBMCs. Subjects who had been exposed to COVID-19, were actively infected with it, or had recovered from it provided the deeply sampled blood TCRbeta repertoires that made up the dataset. The repertoires were released in a freely available public database meant as a resource for research on the immune response to SARS-CoV-2. Samples came from the ongoing ImmuneRACE study (first 160 participants) plus 1,254 subjects from 6 global collaborators. The sample metadata nearly always contained a de-identified subject ID, COVID-19 status, age in years and sex. Where available, HLA class I and class II types were obtained from metadata supplied by the sample provider rather than from assay-based typing. Overall study outcomes, separate from this receptor: The amount of clinical and demographic metadata varied by source and participant and was provided uncurated.

Comment on this clone: Its antigen is unknown. No clone much larger than this one lies a single base away; base qualities are absent.

Samples from volunteer blood donors who had recovered from COVID-19 were contributed by a second Seattle source. Collaborating institutions collected whole blood in K2EDTA tubes following their own protocols. For TCRbeta analysis, collaborator samples were shipped as frozen whole blood, as isolated PBMCs, or as DNA extracted from either sample type. The immunoSEQ Assay, a bias-controlled multiplex PCR, was used to amplify TCRbeta CDR3 regions from genomic DNA. As for how the authors treated the data: Nucleated cell counts per sample were estimated from amplification of reference gene primers within the assay. Sequence reads were collapsed and filtered to measure the absolute abundance of every unique TCRbeta CDR3 rearrangement. Productive Simpson clonality was computed per sample as the square root of Simpson's diversity index over productive rearrangements. TCRdb limited this immuneACCESS table to in-frame rearrangements with V and J called. A share of clones is missing; checked studies link under half to unresolved V genes, and the rest is unexplained. For V, J and clone size, that table is used; D and trimming come from the DNA. The sample table lists about 280,000 clones, 83% of them with a count of one. 8.5% to 9.5% of the sample is in the top ten clones.

V lost 3 bases and J lost 4 bases, and the count of bases not matched to a germline gene is 8. Spanning cysteine to phenylalanine, the CDR3 consists of 16 amino acids. CDR3 DNA only is kept here, 48 bases in frame from base 1. Looking up the germline V gene yields CDR1 MDHEN and CDR2 SYDVKM. Rearrangement joined TRBV28 to TRBJ2-2; 7 middle bases align to TRBD1. Specimen: peripheral blood. This TCR derives from a woman aged 50 to 60 who had recovered from COVID-19. For the CDR3, the sequence is CASSFLQGLGTGELFF. The DNA sequence is TGTGCCAGCAGTTTCCTACAGGGGCTAGGCACCGGGGAGCTGTTTTTT.